This T cell receptor (beta chain) was obtained from a study of T-cell reconstitution after alpha-beta-depleted transplantation in children. This clonotype was detected only a few times. The library targeted TCRbeta and was prepared with unique molecular identifiers. From the PCR reads, TCRdb called clonotypes with MiXCR, one entry per CDR3 protein. The data show some 500,000 distinct CDR3 sequences, about 33% seen once. The receptor was isolated from a human donor who donated a stem cell graft to a child with aplastic anemia. Sequenced material: PBMCs from the stem cell graft donor, taken from the stem cell graft.

CDR3 loop: CSARDEAGAREQYF. CDR3 DNA sequence: TGCAGTGCTAGAGACGAGGCGGGAGCTCGAGAGCAGTACTTC. The chain couples TRBV20-1 to TRBJ2-7; 7 nucleotides agree with TRBD2. Per germline, CDR1 DFQATT and CDR2 SNEGSKA (reference sequence). After removal of 0 bases from V and 7 bases from J, the junction contained 9 bases not matched to a gene. The CDR3 has 14 amino acids.